What follows are 6 T cell receptor beta chains derived from one specimen sequenced in a study of CD8 T cells in Susac syndrome. RNA amounts of about 0.5 to 1 ug underwent reverse transcription with random hexamers. Each CDR3 protein is one row after TCRdb ran MiXCR on the immunoSEQ multiplex PCR reads. The sample has roughly 150,000 distinct CDR3 sequences; over 85% are singletons. The sample taken for sequencing was CD8+ T cells from PBMCs. These receptors were collected from a human donor with multiple sclerosis.

The chain combines TRBV9 with TRBJ1-1, with a weak D call TRBD1 (6 bases). CDR3 length equals 14 residues. The germline CDR1 and CDR2 sequences are SGDLS and YYNGEE. The V and J ends lost 7 bases and 5 bases respectively, with 18 bases between them. The CDR3 spells CASSTGNSATEAFF. The CDR3 coding sequence is TGTGCCAGCTCAACAGGGAATTCGGCAACTGAAGCTTTCTTT.

This rearrangement joins TRBV6-5 to TRBJ2-7; 7 positions match TRBD2. The germline V gene has CDR1 MNHEY and CDR2 SVGAGI. Trimming at V came to 2 bases and at J to 2 bases, leaving 3 bases not matched to a gene. The CDR3 spans 14 residues. This chain's CDR3 is CASSYGRGAYEQYF. The CDR3 bases are TGTGCCAGCAGTTACGGGAGGGGCGCCTACGAGCAGTACTTC.

This clonotype showed up just a few times. The chain recombines TRBV28 with TRBJ2-5; TRBD2 agrees at 10 bases. Germline-derived CDR1 and CDR2 are MDHEN and SYDVKM. V lost 5 bases to trimming and J lost 2 bases; unmatched junction nucleotides: 5. The CDR3 is 15 amino acids. The CDR3 reads CASSPGLAVQETQYF. The DNA for the CDR3 is TGTGCCAGCAGTCCAGGACTAGCGGTTCAAGAGACCCAGTACTTC. Based on the CDR3 plus reference TRBV28 and TRBJ2-5, the full variable domain is DVKVTQSSRYLVKRTGEKVFLECVQDMDHENMFWYRQDPGLGLRLIYFSYDVKMKEKGDIPEGYSVSREKKERFSLILESASTNQTSMYLCASSPGLAVQETQYFGPGTRLLVL.

CDR3 amino acids: CASRGKTGLQETQYF. The CDR3 DNA sequence: TGTGCCAGCAGGGGGAAAACAGGGCTTCAAGAGACCCAGTACTTC. This chain joins TRBV28 and TRBJ2-5; D is possibly TRBD1 (6 bases). Germline lookup yields CDR1 MDHEN and CDR2 SYDVKM. This CDR3 contains 15 residues. V shed 6 bases and J shed 2 bases, with 16 bases lying between them.

The chain employs TRBV25-1 and TRBJ1-1; D gene ambiguous. V lost 3 bases and J lost 6, with 8 bases in between. This CDR3 has 12 residues. CDR1 and CDR2 (germline): MGHDK, SYGVNS. DNA for the CDR3: TGTGCCAGCAGTGACGGAGGACCTGAAGCTTTCTTT. Its protein product is CASSDGGPEAFF.

This rearrangement joins TRBV7-9 to TRBJ2-1, with D unresolved. This CDR3 spans 14 amino acids. V lost 3 bases to trimming and J lost 4 bases, with 10 bases between them. The V gene's germline CDR1 is SEHNR and CDR2 FQNEAQ (reference sequence). CDR3: CASSLTAQYNEQFF. CDR3 coding DNA: TGTGCCAGCAGCTTGACCGCACAATACAATGAGCAGTTCTTC.